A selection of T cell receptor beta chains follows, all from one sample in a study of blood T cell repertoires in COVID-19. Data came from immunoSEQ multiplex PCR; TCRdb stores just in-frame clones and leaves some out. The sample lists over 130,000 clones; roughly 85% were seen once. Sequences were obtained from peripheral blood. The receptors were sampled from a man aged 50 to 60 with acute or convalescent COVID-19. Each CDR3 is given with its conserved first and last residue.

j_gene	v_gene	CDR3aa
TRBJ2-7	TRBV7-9	CASSLGQGGYEQYF
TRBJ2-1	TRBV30	CACSGTSGSSSSYNEQFF
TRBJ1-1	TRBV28	CASSLEGTEAFF
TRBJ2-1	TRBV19	CASRNFGQGLSYNEQFF
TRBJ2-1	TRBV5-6	CASSLAGWFGEQFF
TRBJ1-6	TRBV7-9	CASSSRTGNNSPLHF
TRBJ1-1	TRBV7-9	CASSPPGQVLNEAFF
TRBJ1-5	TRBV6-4	CASRETGRSNQPQHF
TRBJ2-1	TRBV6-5	CASSYGWGGNNEQFF
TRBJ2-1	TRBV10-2	CASSVVTSEYNEQFF
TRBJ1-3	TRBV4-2	CASSQPQVSGNTIYF